This TCR beta chain was documented in a study of cytomegalovirus exposure and HLA in healthy donors (dated by TCRdb to about 2017). A note on the overall study: In an earlier analysis of roughly 500 of the donors, less than 350 Gb of sequence data and some 100 million unique TCR beta sequences from approximately 180 million T cells were reported. A later genetic analysis took genome-wide SNP genotypes for about 60% of the roughly 670 donors and used that subset as a discovery cohort. The study aimed to test whether cataloging public T cell receptors could reveal signatures of past pathogen exposure. Because of strong linkage in the cohort, four to six DR-DQ haplotypes were treated as single units for association and clustering. An earlier analysis of 500 to 650 of the donors applied high-throughput TCR beta sequencing to assess whether each TCR beta V gene segment acted as functional or pseudogenic. Typing coverage differed by locus: A, B, C, DRB1 and DQB1 were typed in about 620-640 donors, DQA1 in 522, DPA1 in some 600, and DPB1 in just under 490. A later analysis re-analyzed previously published TCR beta repertoires from 660 or so donors and added high-resolution HLA genotyping to study TCR occurrence patterns. Every repertoire in the discovery cohort had been generated on one and the same sequencing platform. Donor age, sex, ethnicity and CMV serostatus were compiled together with the repertoire data. Using immunosequencing, the study profiled T cell repertoires from 640 or so subjects and related those repertoires to cytomegalovirus serostatus. To predict cytomegalovirus infection status, the study combined high-throughput TCR immunosequencing, statistical association of individual TCRs with disease status, and machine learning. Among some 400 genotyped donors of the cohort, an average of roughly 230,000 unique TCR beta nucleotide sequences was sequenced per donor, of which about 19% were non-productive. A separate validation cohort of roughly 130 different subjects was used in addition to the roughly 670-subject first cohort. Class I and class II HLA loci were covered by the typing at four-digit resolution. The later analysis used no new phenotypic data to find candidate immune exposures, relying instead on TCR beta sequences and their occurrence across donors. About 310 gigabases of sequencing data and some 85 million unique TCR sequences were included in an early release covering around 650 HLA-typed donors. Of the roughly 400 genotyped donors, 81% were placed in the genetic ancestry cluster associated with self-reported Caucasian donors. What the authors observed across the whole study: Across donors, most TCR sequences were observed very rarely, whereas some public TCRs were present in many individuals. A total of about 150 TCR beta chains were listed by the study as associated with cytomegalovirus. When HLA alleles, especially DR and DQ, strongly co-occurred, TCR associations were difficult to assign to individual alleles. This cohort had only TCR beta chains sequenced, and the lack of alpha or paired-chain data limited which features could be detected. Broadly in line with IMGT annotations, most TCR beta V segments showed up in productive rearrangements about 87% or about 30% of the time in an earlier analysis of under 700 of the donors. The sequencing pipeline was judged likely to have produced a cluster of highly shared sequence variants as a technical artifact. In a later analysis, TCR association rates were found to vary across HLA loci, with the most associated TCRs seen for DRB1 alleles and the fewest for HLA-C alleles. Over 15 rarely observed V segments, including chromosome 9 orphons, were excluded from the earlier analysis of about 610 of the donors because counts were too low. Correlated functional status among segregating V segments might reflect linkage disequilibrium, but an unknown experimental factor could not be ruled out. In a later analysis, HLA-associated TCR beta chains were found to be more clonally expanded and to have lower generation probabilities than equally common non-associated chains. According to a later analysis, parvovirus B19, influenza, CMV and Epstein-Barr virus appeared linked to several top co-occurrence clusters. In a later analysis, most CMV-associated TCR beta chains were found to appear HLA-restricted, with HLA associations seemingly driven largely by CMV exposure. Presence/absence analyses assumed roughly uniform sequencing depth across donors, an assumption that may not hold. Compared with the approximately 720-donor mean, donors in an Asian-associated ancestry cluster had fewer N-insertions in productive TCRs, according to a later genetic analysis. In vitro tests confirmed that a few of the cytomegalovirus-associated TCR beta chains recognize cytomegalovirus antigens. Because some donors lacked HLA typing at each locus, the association tests relied only on the typed subset. For the cohort, immune exposure information was limited to CMV serostatus. The authors suggested that the approach could potentially be extended to other disease states and immunological phenotypes. A further reported finding was that TCR beta sequences accurately predicted the HLA-A and HLA-B alleles for most subjects in the first cohort. The classifier was reported to diagnose cytomegalovirus status with high specificity and sensitivity in both the original and validation cohorts. Specific HLA alleles were associated with 16,951 TCR beta sequences at a false discovery rate of 0.05 in a later analysis. The 87-base-pair reads could not distinguish some IMGT-functional V segments, including TRBV6-2 and TRBV6-3, so those segments were excluded. V-gene and J-gene trimming of TCR beta chains was associated with a missense DCLRE1C variant in a later genetic analysis, and the association was replicated in an independent cohort.

From its cysteine to its phenylalanine, the CDR3 spans 11 amino acids. The DNA shown is the 33-base CDR3, in frame from base 1. At the junction V is shortened by 5 bases and J by 14 bases; bases outside the gene matches: 3. The germline V gene encodes CDR1 MNHEY and CDR2 SVGAGI. In total, approximately 700 healthy bone marrow donors made up the cohort. At the time of sampling, all cohort members were nominally healthy, though unrecorded immune exposures were likely present. The donor was CMV seronegative and was included in the group of several hundred seronegative cohort members. Each donor provided a peripheral blood sample, and peripheral blood mononuclear cells were used for TCR beta sequencing. The Qiagen DNeasy Blood Extraction Kit was used to extract genomic DNA from the blood cell samples. Library prep was done by the immunoSEQ multiplex PCR assay. For the multiplex PCR, a mixture combining 60 forward primers for TCR Vbeta segments and 13 reverse primers for TCR Jbeta segments was used. The CDR3 region of rearranged TCR beta genes was amplified from genomic DNA by a multiplex PCR assay. Amplified TCR beta libraries were sequenced as 87-base-pair reads on the Illumina HiSeq System. On the authors' methods: In a later analysis, 80 million or so unique TCR beta chains were counted across the 500 to 850 repertoires, and approximately 11 million of these chains were shared by at least two donors. A nearest-neighbor algorithm error-corrected the raw reads and collapsed the reads into unique sequences, merging closely related sequences to remove PCR and sequencing errors. V, D and J gene segments were assigned by aligning CDR3 sequences to IMGT reference sequences. Each retained sequence needed at least a six-nucleotide match to both a V gene segment and a J gene segment. Rearrangements were classified as productive when the CDR3 lacked stop codons and remained in frame with V and J, and all other rearrangements were classified as non-productive. CDR3 was defined according to IMGT convention as the region running from the second conserved V-encoded cysteine to the conserved J-encoded phenylalanine. Sequences without an unambiguous match to a single V gene segment were excluded from the earlier analysis of approximately 600 of the donors. In an earlier analysis of approximately 560 of the donors, a V segment was called functional when productive rearrangements were above 56.7%, and segregating when the standard deviation between donors exceeded 5%. A statistical classification framework was built to diagnose cytomegalovirus status from the catalog of TCR beta chain sequences. In a later analysis, TCR nucleotide sequences were compared against IMGT/GENE-DB human TR gene sequences so that V and J genes could be assigned. In a later analysis, CDR3 sequences and most-parsimonious VDJ recombination scenarios were assigned using the TCRdist pipeline. In a later analysis, every TCR beta chain was defined by the combination of its CDR3 amino acid sequence and its V-gene family, and reads without a unique V-gene family were dropped. In a later analysis, approximately 640 highly shared, low-generation-probability nucleotide sequences were removed to address suspected cross-contamination and a sequencing artifact. In a later analysis, a clonal expansion index was calculated for each public chain from normalized within-repertoire ranks of inferred template counts. In a later analysis, generation probabilities were computed with a VDJ recombination model fitted to out-of-frame rearrangements, and the resulting probabilities were checked against IGoR. A later analysis scored TCR-TCR, TCR-HLA and TCR-CMV co-occurrence with hypergeometric tests, applying a repertoire-size bias correction to TCR pairs. To estimate false discovery rates, a later analysis permuted the HLA or CMV assignments 20 times. In a later analysis, co-occurring TCRs were grouped using DBSCAN, with TCRdist sequence similarity added in when clustering inside HLA-allele-positive subsets. For co-occurrence clustering, repertoires with fewer than 30,000 or more than 120,000 public chains were excluded, along with roughly 5 repertoires with anomalous nucleotide sharing. The immuneACCESS repertoire file appears here via TCRdb, limited to in-frame rearrangements. These files lack a portion of the clones; in checked studies, under half of the deficit traces to unresolved V genes, and the cause of the others is not known. V and J calls and clone size are as listed in that table; D and trimming were resolved from the DNA. The sample has approximately 150,000 clones on record, 70% to 80% of them singletons. The ten largest account for under 2.5% of the sample.

Concerning this clone: What antigen it recognizes has not been identified. No clone much larger than this one lies a single base away; base qualities are absent.

Material for sequencing was PBMCs. The chain employs TRBV6-5 and TRBJ2-1; 10 middle bases align to TRBD2. The clonotype was recovered from a middle-aged man in good health and CMV-seronegative. The DNA reads TGTGCCAGCAGTGGAGGGACTAGCGAGTTCTTC. Protein translation: CASSGGTSEFF.